Listed below are T cell receptor beta chains from one sample, sequenced in a study of cytomegalovirus exposure and HLA in healthy donors. Assay: immunoSEQ multiplex PCR; the TCRdb copy retains only in-frame clones and omits some. The ten most abundant clones cover roughly 2.5% of a sample with under 150,000 clones. The sample comprised PBMCs. Receptors originate from a middle-aged man in good health and CMV-seronegative. Both conserved end residues are part of each CDR3. The D gene is left open where the match is weak.

J,V,D,DNA,CDR3
TRBJ1-2,TRBV5-6,NA,TGTGCCAGCAGCTACCCAGGGGTTCCTGGCTACACCTTC,CASSYPGVPGYTF
TRBJ1-2,TRBV19,TRBD1,TGTGCCAGTAGTATGGGGGACAGGAGCTATGGCTACACCTTC,CASSMGDRSYGYTF
TRBJ2-2,TRBV19,TRBD1,TGTGCCAGTAGCAAGATACAGGGGACCGGGGAGCTGTTTTTT,CASSKIQGTGELFF
TRBJ1-3,TRBV10-1,NA,TGCGCCAGCCGGACGGGGGGTACCAGGATCGACCCGGCCCTTATCATCCCCGTACGATATTTT,CASRTGGTRIDPALIIPVRYF
TRBJ2-7,TRBV7-9,NA,TGTGCCAGCAGCCCCCGACACCTCTACGAGCAGTACTTC,CASSPRHLYEQYF
TRBJ2-5,TRBV7-2,NA,TGTGCCAGCAGCTCGGGAGGACAGGGAGGGACCCAGTACTTC,CASSSGGQGGTQYF
TRBJ1-2,TRBV9,NA,TGTGCCAGCAGCGTAGGCGGGGAGGGCTATGGCTACACCTTC,CASSVGGEGYGYTF
TRBJ2-7,TRBV10-3,TRBD1,TGTGCCATCAGGACAGGGGGTGGTCTGCTGACCTACGAGCAGTACTTC,CAIRTGGGLLTYEQYF
TRBJ1-2,TRBV5-4,NA,TGTGCCAGCAGCTTGAGGGGCCAGGATGGCTACACCTTC,CASSLRGQDGYTF
TRBJ2-4,TRBV5-8,TRBD2,TGTGCCAGCAGCCAAGGACTAGCGGGGGAGGACATTCAGTACTTC,CASSQGLAGEDIQYF
TRBJ1-4,TRBV10-3,TRBD1,TGTGCCACGACCCAGGGGGCTAATGAAAAACTGTTTTTT,CATTQGANEKLFF
TRBJ2-1,TRBV18,TRBD2,TGTGCCAGCTCACCACAGCGGGGGGGTTTGGACAATGAGCAGTTCTTC,CASSPQRGGLDNEQFF
TRBJ2-1,TRBV11-2,NA,TGTGCCAGCAGCTTAGACGCGGACTCCTACAATGAGCAGTTCTTC,CASSLDADSYNEQFF
TRBJ1-5,TRBV27,NA,TGTGCCAGCAGTTTCGGCGGCGGATATCAGCCCCAGCATTTT,CASSFGGGYQPQHF
TRBJ2-1,TRBV5-4,TRBD2,TGTGCCAGCAGCCCTAGGACTAGCGGGGGGGCCAATGAGCAGTTCTTC,CASSPRTSGGANEQFF
TRBJ2-7,TRBV5-6,TRBD2,TGTGCCAGCAGCCGTCTAGCGGTCTACGAGCAGTACTTC,CASSRLAVYEQYF
TRBJ1-3,TRBV5-4,TRBD1,TGTGCCAGCAGCCCGGACAGGGTACGCAACACCATATATTTT,CASSPDRVRNTIYF
TRBJ1-1,TRBV9,NA,TGTGCCAGCGGGCCGCCCCTGCAAAAAGAAGCTTTCTTT,CASGPPLQKEAFF
TRBJ1-4,TRBV19,TRBD1,TGTGCCAGTGCGGACAGGGGGGGGTTAGATTCAACTAATGAAAAACTGTTTTTT,CASADRGGLDSTNEKLFF
TRBJ2-3,TRBV5-5,NA,TGTGCCAGCACCCGATACGGGTCCACAGATACGCAGTATTTT,CASTRYGSTDTQYF
TRBJ2-5,TRBV9,NA,TGTGCCAGCAGCGTAGAAGGGGAACAAGAGACCCAGTACTTC,CASSVEGEQETQYF
TRBJ2-7,TRBV4-3,NA,TGCGCCAGCAGCCAAGATCTCGGGCAGGGTTACGAGCAGTACTTC,CASSQDLGQGYEQYF
TRBJ1-2,TRBV6-5,TRBD1,TGTGCCAGCACCACCACAGGGGGTTATGGCTACACCTTC,CASTTTGGYGYTF
TRBJ2-3,TRBV19,NA,TGTGCCAGTAACGACGGGGGACTCACAGATACGCAGTATTTT,CASNDGGLTDTQYF
TRBJ2-3,TRBV19,NA,TGTGCCAGTAGTAGTATGACAGATACGCAGTATTTT,CASSSMTDTQYF
TRBJ2-1,TRBV7-9,NA,TGTGCCAGCAGCTCAAATTACAATGAGCAGTTCTTC,CASSSNYNEQFF
TRBJ2-7,TRBV13,TRBD2,TGTGCCAGCAGCTTGAGCGGGGGCTCCTACGAGCAGTACTTC,CASSLSGGSYEQYF
TRBJ2-2,TRBV19,NA,TGTGCCAGTAGTATGCAGGTGGAGCTGTTTTTT,CASSMQVELFF
TRBJ2-7,TRBV5-1,NA,TGCGCCAGCAGCTTGGAAGGGGCAGCCGATACCTCTTTC,CASSLEGAADTSF
TRBJ1-4,TRBV7-9,NA,TGTGCCAGCAGCTTACCCCGGAAGGGGTATGAAAAACTGTTTTTT,CASSLPRKGYEKLFF
TRBJ2-5,TRBV4-1,NA,TGCGCCAGCAGCCAAGATGGGACAACCCAAGAGACCCAGTACTTC,CASSQDGTTQETQYF
TRBJ2-1,TRBV7-2,NA,TGTGCCAGCAGCTCCGCCAGGGGGGACAGAAACAATGAGCAGTTCTTC,CASSSARGDRNNEQFF
TRBJ2-6,TRBV2,NA,TGTGCCAGCAGTGAATACGGCTCTGGGGCCAACGTCCTGACTTTC,CASSEYGSGANVLTF
TRBJ1-1,TRBV6-6,NA,TGTGCCAGCAGTTACGGTACAGGGCCTTTTCAGACTGAAGCTTTCTTT,CASSYGTGPFQTEAFF
TRBJ2-1,TRBV4-3,TRBD1,TGCGCCAGCAGTCGGACAGGGGGCCGGGCGGGGGGATACAATGAGCAGTTCTTC,CASSRTGGRAGGYNEQFF
TRBJ1-2,TRBV5-1,NA,TGCGCCAGCCGAGAGGGTTTTAATGGCTACACCTTC,CASREGFNGYTF
TRBJ1-2,TRBV12-5,NA,TGTGCTAGTGGTTTAAAAATGACAGGCCCCGGAGGCCACACCTTC,CASGLKMTGPGGHTF